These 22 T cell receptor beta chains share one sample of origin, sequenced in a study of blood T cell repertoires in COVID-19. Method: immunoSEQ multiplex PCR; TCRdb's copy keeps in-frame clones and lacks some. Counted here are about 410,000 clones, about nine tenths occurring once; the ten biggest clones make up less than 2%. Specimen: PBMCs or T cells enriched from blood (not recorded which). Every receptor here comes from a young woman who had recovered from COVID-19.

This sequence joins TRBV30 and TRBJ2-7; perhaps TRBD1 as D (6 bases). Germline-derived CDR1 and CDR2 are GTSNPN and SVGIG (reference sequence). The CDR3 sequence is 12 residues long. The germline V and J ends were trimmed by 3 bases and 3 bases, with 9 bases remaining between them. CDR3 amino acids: CAWRGRGYEQYF. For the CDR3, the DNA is TGTGCCTGGAGGGGCAGGGGCTACGAGCAGTACTTC.

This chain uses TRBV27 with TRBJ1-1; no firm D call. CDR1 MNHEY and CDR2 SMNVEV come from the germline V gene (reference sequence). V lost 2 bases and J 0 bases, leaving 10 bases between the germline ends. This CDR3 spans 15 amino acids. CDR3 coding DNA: TGTGCCAGCAGTTTAGTTGTCGGTGTGAACACTGAAGCTTTCTTT. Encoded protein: CASSLVVGVNTEAFF.

The DNA of the CDR3 is TGCGCCAGCAGCTTGGGGACAGGGCGTCCACCCCTCCACTTT. The encoded protein is CASSLGTGRPPLHF. This chain uses TRBV5-1 with TRBJ1-6, with 8 bases that match TRBD1. Trimming cost V 0 bases and J 11 bases; bases outside gene matches: 4. The CDR3 has 14 residues. CDR1 is SGHRS and CDR2 is YFSETQ in the germline V gene.

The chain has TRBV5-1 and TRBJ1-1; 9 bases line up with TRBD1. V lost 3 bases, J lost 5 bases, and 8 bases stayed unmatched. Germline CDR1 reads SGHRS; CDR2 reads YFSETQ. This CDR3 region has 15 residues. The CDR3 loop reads CASSSGTGIGTEAFF. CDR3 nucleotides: TGCGCCAGCAGCTCCGGGACAGGGATAGGGACTGAAGCTTTCTTT.

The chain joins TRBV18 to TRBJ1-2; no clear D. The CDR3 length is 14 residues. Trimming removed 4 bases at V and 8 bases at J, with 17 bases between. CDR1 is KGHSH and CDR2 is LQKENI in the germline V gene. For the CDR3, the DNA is TGTGCCAGCTCACTCTCCATCCTTAGAGAAGGCTACACCTTC. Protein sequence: CASSLSILREGYTF.

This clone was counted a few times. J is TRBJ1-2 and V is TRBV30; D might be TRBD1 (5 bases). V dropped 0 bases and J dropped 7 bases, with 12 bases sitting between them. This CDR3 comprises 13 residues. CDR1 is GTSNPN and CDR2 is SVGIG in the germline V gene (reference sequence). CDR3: CAWSVMQGAGYTF. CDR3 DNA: TGTGCCTGGAGTGTCATGCAAGGGGCTGGCTACACCTTC.

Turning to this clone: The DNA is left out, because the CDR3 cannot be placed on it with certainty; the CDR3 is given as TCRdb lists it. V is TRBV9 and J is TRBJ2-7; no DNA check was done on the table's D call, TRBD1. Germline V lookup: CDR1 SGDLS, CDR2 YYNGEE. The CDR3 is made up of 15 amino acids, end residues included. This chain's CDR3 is CASSSTLGANYEQYF.

The CDR3, as DNA: TGTGCCTGGAGTTCGGGGGTGAGGTCCTACAATGAGCAGTTCTTC. Amino acid sequence: CAWSSGVRSYNEQFF. The chain joins TRBV30 to TRBJ2-1, with a possible D match to TRBD2 (6 bases). Trimming removed 2 bases from V and 1 base from J, with 12 bases in between. Germline V lookup: CDR1 GTSNPN, CDR2 SVGIG (reference sequence). The CDR3 contains 15 residues.

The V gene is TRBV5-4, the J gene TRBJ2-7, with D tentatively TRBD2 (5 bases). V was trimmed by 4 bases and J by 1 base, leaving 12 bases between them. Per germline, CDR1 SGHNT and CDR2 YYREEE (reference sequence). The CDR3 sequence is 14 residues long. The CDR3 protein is CASSNRGQSYEQYF. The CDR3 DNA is TGTGCCAGCAGCAATAGAGGGCAATCCTACGAGCAGTACTTC.

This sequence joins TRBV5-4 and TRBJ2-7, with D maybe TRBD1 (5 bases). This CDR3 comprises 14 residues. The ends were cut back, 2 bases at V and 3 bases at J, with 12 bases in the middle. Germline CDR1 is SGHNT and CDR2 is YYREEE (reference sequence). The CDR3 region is CASSLQERGYEQYF. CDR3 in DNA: TGTGCCAGCAGCTTACAGGAAAGGGGCTACGAGCAGTACTTC.

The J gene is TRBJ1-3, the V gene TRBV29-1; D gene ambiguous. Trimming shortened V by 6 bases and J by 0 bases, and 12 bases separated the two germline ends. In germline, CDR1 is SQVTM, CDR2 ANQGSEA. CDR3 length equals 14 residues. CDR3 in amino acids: CSVGAGFSGNTIYF. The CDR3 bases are TGCAGCGTGGGCGCAGGATTCTCTGGAAACACCATATATTTT. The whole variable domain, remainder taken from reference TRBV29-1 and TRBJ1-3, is SAVISQKPSRDICQRGTSLTIQCQVDSQVTMMFWYRQQPGQSLTLIATANQGSEATYESGFVIDKFPISRPNLTFSTLTVSNMSPEDSSIYLCSVGAGFSGNTIYFGEGSWLTVV.

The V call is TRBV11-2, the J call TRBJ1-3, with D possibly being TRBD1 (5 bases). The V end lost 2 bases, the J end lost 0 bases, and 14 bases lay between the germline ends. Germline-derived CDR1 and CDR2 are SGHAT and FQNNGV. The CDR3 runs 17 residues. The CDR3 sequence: CASSLFVGRVSGNTIYF. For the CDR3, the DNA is TGTGCCAGCAGCTTATTTGTTGGCAGGGTCTCTGGAAACACCATATATTTT. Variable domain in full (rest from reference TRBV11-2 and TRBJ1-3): EAGVAQSPRYKIIEKRQSVAFWCNPISGHATLYWYQQILGQGPKLLIQFQNNGVVDDSQLPKDRFSAERLKGVDSTLKIQPAKLEDSAVYLCASSLFVGRVSGNTIYFGEGSWLTVV.

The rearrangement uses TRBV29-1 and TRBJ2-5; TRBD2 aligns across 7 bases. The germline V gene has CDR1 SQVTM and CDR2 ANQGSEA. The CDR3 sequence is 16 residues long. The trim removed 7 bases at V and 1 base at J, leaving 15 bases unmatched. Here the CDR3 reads CSAAPLLGGSQETQYF. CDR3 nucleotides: TGCAGCGCCGCGCCCCTTTTGGGGGGGAGCCAAGAGACCCAGTACTTC.

CDR3 nucleotides: TGTGCCAGCAGTCAATTGACAGGGAATGCAGAGACCCAGTACTTC. It is translated as CASSQLTGNAETQYF. J is TRBJ2-5 and V is TRBV27; 7 nucleotides match TRBD1. The CDR3 is 15 amino acids. The trim removed 5 bases at V and 4 bases at J, leaving 10 bases unmatched. CDR1 and CDR2 from the germline V gene are MNHEY and SMNVEV (reference sequence).

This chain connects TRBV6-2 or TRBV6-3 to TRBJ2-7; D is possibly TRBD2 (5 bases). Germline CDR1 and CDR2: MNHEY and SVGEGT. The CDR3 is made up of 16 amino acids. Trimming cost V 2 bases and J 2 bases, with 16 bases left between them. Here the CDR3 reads CASSYPGVGVTYEQYF. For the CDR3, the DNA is TGTGCCAGCAGTTACCCGGGCGTGGGAGTAACCTACGAGCAGTACTTC.

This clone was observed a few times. The DNA of the CDR3 is TGCGCCAGCAGCCAAGGGACAGGGGAAGCTTTCTTT. Its translation is CASSQGTGEAFF. This sequence joins TRBV4-1 and TRBJ1-1; 8 bases are shared with TRBD1. The CDR3 covers 12 residues. The trim removed 1 base at V and 8 bases at J, leaving 0 bases unmatched. The germline V gene encodes CDR1 MGHRA and CDR2 YSYEKL.

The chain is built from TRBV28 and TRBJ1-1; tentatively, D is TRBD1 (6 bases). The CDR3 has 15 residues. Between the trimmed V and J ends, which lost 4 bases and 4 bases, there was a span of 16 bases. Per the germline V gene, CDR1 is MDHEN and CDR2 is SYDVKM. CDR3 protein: CASSSQGPLSTEAFF. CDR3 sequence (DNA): TGTGCCAGCAGTTCCCAGGGGCCTCTGTCCACTGAAGCTTTCTTT.

This CDR3 is CASTGTVNTGELFF. CDR3 nucleotide sequence: TGTGCCAGCACGGGGACAGTGAACACCGGGGAGCTGTTTTTT. The rearrangement uses TRBV2 and TRBJ2-2; 7 bases fit TRBD1. The ends lost 7 bases at V and 1 base at J; junction bases unmatched: 3. The CDR3 loop spans 14 amino acids. Germline lookup yields CDR1 SNHLY and CDR2 FYNNEI.

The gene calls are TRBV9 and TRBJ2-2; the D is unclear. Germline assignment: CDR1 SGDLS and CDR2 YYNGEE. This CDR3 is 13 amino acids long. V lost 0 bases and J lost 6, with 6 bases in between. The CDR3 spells CASSVGHPGELFF. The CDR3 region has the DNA TGTGCCAGCAGCGTAGGACACCCCGGGGAGCTGTTTTTT. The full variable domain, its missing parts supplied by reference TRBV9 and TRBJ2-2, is DSGVTQTPKHLITATGQRVTLRCSPRSGDLSVYWYQQSLDQGLQFLIQYYNGEERAKGNILERFSAQQFPDLHSELNLSSLELGDSALYFCASSVGHPGELFFGEGSRLTVL.

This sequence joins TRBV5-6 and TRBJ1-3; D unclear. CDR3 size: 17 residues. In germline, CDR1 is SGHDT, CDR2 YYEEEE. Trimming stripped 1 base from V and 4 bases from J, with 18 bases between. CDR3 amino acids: CASSLPRGHSGGNTIYF. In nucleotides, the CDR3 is TGTGCCAGCAGCTTGCCACGAGGGCATTCCGGGGGAAACACCATATATTTT. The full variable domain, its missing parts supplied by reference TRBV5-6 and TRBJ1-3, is DAGVTQSPTHLIKTRGQQVTLRCSPKSGHDTVSWYQQALGQGPQFIFQYYEEEERQRGNFPDRFSGHQFPNYSSELNVNALLLGDSALYLCASSLPRGHSGGNTIYFGEGSWLTVV.

The CDR3 nucleotides are TGTGCCAGCAGCTTAGGGACAGGGGTTAGGACCGGGGAGCTGTTTTTT. Translation: CASSLGTGVRTGELFF. The V and J genes are TRBV7-3 and TRBJ2-2; 10 bases map to TRBD1. This CDR3 has 16 amino acids. Germline V lookup: CDR1 SGHTA, CDR2 FQGTGA. With 2 bases clipped from V and 5 bases from J, the junction kept 5 bases outside the gene matches.

This CDR3 is CASSLGSADMRTGNTIYF. The CDR3 DNA sequence: TGTGCCAGCAGCTTAGGGAGTGCGGACATGAGGACTGGAAACACCATATATTTT. The genes are TRBV11-2 and TRBJ1-3; the D gene is possibly TRBD1 (5 bases). The CDR3 is 18 amino acids. Germline values: CDR1 SGHAT, CDR2 FQNNGV. Trimming pared 1 base from V and 2 bases from J, leaving 18 bases between.